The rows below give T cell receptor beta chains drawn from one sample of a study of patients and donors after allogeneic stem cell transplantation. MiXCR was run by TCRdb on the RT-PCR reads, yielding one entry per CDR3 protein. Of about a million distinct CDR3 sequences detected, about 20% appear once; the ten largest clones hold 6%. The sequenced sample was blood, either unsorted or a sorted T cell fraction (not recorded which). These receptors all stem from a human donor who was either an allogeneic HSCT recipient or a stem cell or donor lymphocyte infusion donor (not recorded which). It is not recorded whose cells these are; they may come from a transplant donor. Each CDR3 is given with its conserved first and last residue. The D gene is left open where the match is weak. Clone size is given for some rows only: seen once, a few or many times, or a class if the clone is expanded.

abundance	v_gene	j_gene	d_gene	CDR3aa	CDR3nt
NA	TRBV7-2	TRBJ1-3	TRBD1	CASSLVRGGGNTIYF	TGTGCCAGCAGCTTAGTAAGAGGGGGCGGAAACACCATATATTTT
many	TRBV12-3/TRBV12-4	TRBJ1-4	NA	CASREDRLEEKLFF	TGTGCCAGCAGGGAGGACAGATTAGAGGAAAAACTGTTTTTT
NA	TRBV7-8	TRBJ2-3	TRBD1	CASSLAEVTGGKVRLDTQYF	TGTGCCAGCAGCTTAGCAGAGGTGACAGGGGGCAAAGTACGACTAGATACGCAGTATTTT
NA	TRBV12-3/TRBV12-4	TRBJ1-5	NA	CASSLKLGEYSNQPQHF	TGTGCCAGCAGTTTGAAATTGGGAGAATATAGCAATCAGCCCCAGCATTTT
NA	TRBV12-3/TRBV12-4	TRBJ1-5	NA	CASSLGGVSQKPQHF	TGTGCCAGCAGTTTGGGGGGGGTTTCGCAAAAGCCCCAGCATTTT
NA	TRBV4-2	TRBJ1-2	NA	CASSQVSDGYTF	TGTGCCAGCAGCCAAGTTAGTGATGGCTACACCTTC
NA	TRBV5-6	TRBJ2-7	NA	CASTTVGLMDSSYEQYF	TGTGCCAGCACCACTGTGGGACTCATGGACAGCTCCTACGAGCAGTACTTC
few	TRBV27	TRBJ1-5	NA	CASSFRSGASNQPQHF	TGTGCCAGCAGTTTCAGGTCGGGGGCTAGCAATCAGCCCCAGCATTTT
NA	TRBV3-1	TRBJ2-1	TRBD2	CTSSPTSGKGINEQFF	TGTACCAGCAGCCCGACTAGCGGGAAAGGGATCAATGAGCAGTTCTTC
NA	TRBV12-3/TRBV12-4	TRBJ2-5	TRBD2	CASTWGTRGETQYF	TGTGCCAGCACCTGGGGGACTAGAGGGGAGACCCAGTACTTC
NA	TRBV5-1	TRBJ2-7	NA	CASSLDRKTYEQYF	TGCGCCAGCAGCTTGGACAGGAAAACTTACGAGCAGTACTTC
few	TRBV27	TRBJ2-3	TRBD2	CASSFSPSGSTDTQYF	TGTGCCAGCAGTTTCTCCCCTAGCGGGAGCACAGATACGCAGTATTTT
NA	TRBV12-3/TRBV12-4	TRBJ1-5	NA	CASRRRGAGGNQPQHF	TGTGCCAGCAGACGCCGGGGGGCGGGGGGGAATCAGCCCCAGCATTTT
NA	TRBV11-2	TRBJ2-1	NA	CASSSQAGTDNEQFF	TGTGCCAGCAGCTCCCAAGCCGGGACCGACAATGAGCAGTTCTTC
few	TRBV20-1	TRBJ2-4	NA	CSGIVDHIQYF	TGCAGTGGCATAGTTGATCACATTCAGTACTTC
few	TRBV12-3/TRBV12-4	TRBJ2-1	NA	CASSLAGIGTHNEQFF	TGTGCCAGCAGTTTAGCGGGTATCGGGACCCACAATGAGCAGTTCTTC
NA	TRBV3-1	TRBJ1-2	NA	CASSQVFGGAYGYTF	TGTGCCAGCAGCCAAGTATTCGGGGGAGCCTATGGCTACACCTTC
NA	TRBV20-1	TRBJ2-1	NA	CSATDPRAASNEQFF	TGCAGTGCTACAGATCCCCGGGCCGCATCCAATGAGCAGTTCTTC
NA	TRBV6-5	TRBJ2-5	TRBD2	CASSYSVTSGDQETQYF	TGTGCCAGCAGTTACTCGGTGACTAGCGGGGACCAAGAGACCCAGTACTTC
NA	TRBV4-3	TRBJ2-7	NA	CASSQDEISLPYEQYF	TGCGCCAGCAGCCAAGATGAGATATCCCTCCCCTACGAGCAGTACTTC
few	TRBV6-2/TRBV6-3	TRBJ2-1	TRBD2	CASRPGHLGGMVF	TGTGCCAGCAGACCGGGTCACCTGGGGGGGATGGTCTTC
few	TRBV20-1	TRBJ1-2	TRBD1	CSASATGGTYGYTF	TGCAGTGCTAGTGCCACAGGGGGCACCTATGGCTACACCTTC
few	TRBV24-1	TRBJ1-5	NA	CATSVTGGGQPQHF	TGTGCCACCAGTGTGACGGGGGGCGGACAGCCCCAGCATTTT
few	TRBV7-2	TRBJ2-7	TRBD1	CASSLIRDSYEQYF	TGTGCCAGCAGCTTGATACGGGACAGCTACGAGCAGTACTTC
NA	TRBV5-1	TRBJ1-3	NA	CASSLVWVRSSGNTIYF	TGCGCCAGCAGCTTGGTTTGGGTCAGGAGTTCTGGAAACACCATATATTTT
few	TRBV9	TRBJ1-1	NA	CASSVGASGSANEAFF	TGTGCCAGCAGCGTAGGGGCCTCCGGCTCTGCCAATGAAGCTTTCTTT
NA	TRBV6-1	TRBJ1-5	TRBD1	CASSSGTGLISNQPQHF	TGTGCCAGCAGTAGCGGGACAGGCCTAATAAGCAATCAGCCCCAGCATTTT
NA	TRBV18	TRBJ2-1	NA	CASSPPSRRNEQFF	TGTGCCAGCTCACCACCCAGTAGGCGGAATGAGCAGTTCTTC
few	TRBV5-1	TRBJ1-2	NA	CASTSGTENYGYTF	TGCGCCAGCACCTCAGGGACTGAAAACTATGGCTACACCTTC
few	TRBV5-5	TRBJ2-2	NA	CASSLFPGENTGELFF	TGTGCCAGCAGCTTGTTCCCAGGGGAGAACACCGGGGAGCTGTTTTTT
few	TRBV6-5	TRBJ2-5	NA	CASAEYGTQYF	TGTGCCAGCGCTGAGTACGGGACCCAGTACTTC
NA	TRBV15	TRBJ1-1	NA	CATSRDPGTEAFF	TGTGCCACCAGCAGAGATCCAGGCACTGAAGCTTTCTTT
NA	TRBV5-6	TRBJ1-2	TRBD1	CASTDAGGNYGYTF	TGTGCCAGCACCGATGCAGGGGGTAACTATGGCTACACCTTC
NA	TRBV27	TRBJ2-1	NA	CASSLPGTNYNEQFF	TGTGCCAGCAGTTTGCCCGGGACAAACTACAATGAGCAGTTCTTC
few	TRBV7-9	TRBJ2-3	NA	CASSRDLRAGVDTQYF	TGTGCCAGCAGCCGGGACCTTAGGGCGGGTGTAGATACGCAGTATTTT
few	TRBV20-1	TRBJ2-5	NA	CSARRGLVGPQETQYF	TGCAGTGCTAGGCGGGGCTTGGTCGGACCCCAAGAGACCCAGTACTTC